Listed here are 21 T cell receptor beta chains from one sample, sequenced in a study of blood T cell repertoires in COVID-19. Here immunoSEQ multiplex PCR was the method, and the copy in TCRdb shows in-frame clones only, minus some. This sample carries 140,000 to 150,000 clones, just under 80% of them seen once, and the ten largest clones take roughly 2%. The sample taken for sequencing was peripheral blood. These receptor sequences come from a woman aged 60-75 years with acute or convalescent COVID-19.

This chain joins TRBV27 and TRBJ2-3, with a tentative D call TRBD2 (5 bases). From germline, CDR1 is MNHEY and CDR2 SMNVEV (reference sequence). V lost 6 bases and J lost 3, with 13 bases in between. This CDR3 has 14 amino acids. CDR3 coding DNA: TGTGCCAGCAGGACTATCGGAGGAACAGATACGCAGTATTTT. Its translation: CASRTIGGTDTQYF.

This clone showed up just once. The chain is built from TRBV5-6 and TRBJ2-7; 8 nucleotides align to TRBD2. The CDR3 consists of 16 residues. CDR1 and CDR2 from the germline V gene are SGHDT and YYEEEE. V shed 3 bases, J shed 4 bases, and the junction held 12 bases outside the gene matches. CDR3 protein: CASSSFSGTRPYEQYF. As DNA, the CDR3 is TGTGCCAGCAGCTCTTTCTCCGGGACTAGGCCGTACGAGCAGTACTTC.

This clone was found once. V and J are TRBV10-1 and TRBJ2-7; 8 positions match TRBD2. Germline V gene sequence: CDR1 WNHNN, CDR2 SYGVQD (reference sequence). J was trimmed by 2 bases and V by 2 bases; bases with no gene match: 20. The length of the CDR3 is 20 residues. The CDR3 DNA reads TGCGCCAGCAGTGAGCCCCTCGCTTTCGGAATGGGACTAGGGGCCTACGAGCAGTACTTC. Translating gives CASSEPLAFGMGLGAYEQYF.

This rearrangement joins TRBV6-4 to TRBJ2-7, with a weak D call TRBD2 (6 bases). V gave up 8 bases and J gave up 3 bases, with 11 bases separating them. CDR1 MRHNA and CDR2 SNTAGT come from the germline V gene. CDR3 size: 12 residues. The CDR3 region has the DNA TGTGCCAGCTTGACTAGTTTCTACGAGCAGTACTTC. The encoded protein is CASLTSFYEQYF.

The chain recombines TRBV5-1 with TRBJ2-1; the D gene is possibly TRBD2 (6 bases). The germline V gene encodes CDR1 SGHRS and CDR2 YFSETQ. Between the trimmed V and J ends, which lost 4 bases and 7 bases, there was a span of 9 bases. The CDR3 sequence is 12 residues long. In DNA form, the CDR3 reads TGCGCCAGCAGCCAGGGACTGAATGAGCAGTTCTTC. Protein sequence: CASSQGLNEQFF.

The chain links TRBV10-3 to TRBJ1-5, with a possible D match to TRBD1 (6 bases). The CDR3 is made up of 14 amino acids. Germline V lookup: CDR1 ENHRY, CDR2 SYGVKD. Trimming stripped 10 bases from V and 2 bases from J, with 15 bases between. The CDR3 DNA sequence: TGTGCCACCGCCATTGGGGGCGGCAATCAGCCCCAGCATTTT. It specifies CATAIGGGNQPQHF.

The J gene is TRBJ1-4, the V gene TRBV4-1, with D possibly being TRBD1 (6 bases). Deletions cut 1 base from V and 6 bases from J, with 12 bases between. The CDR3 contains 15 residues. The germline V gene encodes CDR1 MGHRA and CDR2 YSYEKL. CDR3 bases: TGCGCCAGCAGCCAAGGTACAGGGAAGCATGAAAAACTGTTTTTT. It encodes CASSQGTGKHEKLFF.

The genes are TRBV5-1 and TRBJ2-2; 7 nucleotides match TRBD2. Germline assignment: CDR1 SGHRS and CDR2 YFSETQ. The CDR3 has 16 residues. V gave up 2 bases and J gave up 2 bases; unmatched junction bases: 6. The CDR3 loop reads CASSFGAGFNTGELFF. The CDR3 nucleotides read TGCGCCAGCAGCTTCGGAGCGGGATTTAACACCGGGGAGCTGTTTTTT.

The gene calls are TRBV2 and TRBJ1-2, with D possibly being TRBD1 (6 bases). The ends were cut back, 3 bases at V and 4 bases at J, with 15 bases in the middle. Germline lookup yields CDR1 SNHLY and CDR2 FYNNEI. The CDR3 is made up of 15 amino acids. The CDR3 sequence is CASSELGGGVYGYTF. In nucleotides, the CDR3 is TGTGCCAGCAGTGAGTTAGGGGGGGGTGTCTATGGCTACACCTTC.

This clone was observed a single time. Here the CDR3 reads CASSPMTSYEQFF. The DNA for the CDR3 is TGTGCCAGCAGCCCGATGACTAGTTATGAGCAGTTCTTC. This sequence joins TRBV7-8 and TRBJ2-1; TRBD2 is a possible D gene (6 bases). CDR3 length: 13 residues. From germline, CDR1 is SGHVS and CDR2 FQNEAQ. V gave up 5 bases and J gave up 8 bases, with 13 bases separating them.

The CDR3 loop reads CASFHRVSTEAFF. The CDR3 DNA reads as TGTGCCAGCTTTCACAGGGTGTCCACTGAAGCTTTCTTT. This chain uses TRBV6-6 with TRBJ1-1, with D perhaps matching TRBD1 (6 bases). CDR3 length: 13 amino acids. Trimming removed 8 bases from V and 4 bases from J, with 14 bases in between. The germline CDR1 and CDR2 sequences are MNHNY and SVGAGI (reference sequence).

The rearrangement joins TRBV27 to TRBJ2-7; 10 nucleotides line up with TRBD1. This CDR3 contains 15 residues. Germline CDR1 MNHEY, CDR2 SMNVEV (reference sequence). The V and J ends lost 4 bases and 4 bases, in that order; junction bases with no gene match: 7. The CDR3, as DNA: TGTGCCAGCAGTTCGCCGGGACAGGGGTCATACGAGCAGTACTTC. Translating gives CASSSPGQGSYEQYF.

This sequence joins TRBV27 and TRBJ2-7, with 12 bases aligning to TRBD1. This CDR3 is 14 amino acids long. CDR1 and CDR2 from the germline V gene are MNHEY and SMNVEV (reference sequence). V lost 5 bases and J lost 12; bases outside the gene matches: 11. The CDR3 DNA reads TGTGCCAGCAGTCACCGGGACAGGGGGCACATGTGGTACTTC. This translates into CASSHRDRGHMWYF.

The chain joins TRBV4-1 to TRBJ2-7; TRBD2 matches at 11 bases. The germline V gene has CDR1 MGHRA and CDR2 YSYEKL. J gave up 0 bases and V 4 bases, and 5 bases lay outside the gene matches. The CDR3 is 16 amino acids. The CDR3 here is CASSPTTSGVSYEQYF. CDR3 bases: TGCGCCAGCAGCCCAACGACTAGCGGGGTCTCCTACGAGCAGTACTTC.

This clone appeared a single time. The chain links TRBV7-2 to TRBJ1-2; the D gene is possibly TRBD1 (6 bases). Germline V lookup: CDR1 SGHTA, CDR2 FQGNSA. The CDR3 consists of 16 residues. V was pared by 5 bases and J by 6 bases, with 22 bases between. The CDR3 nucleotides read TGTGCCAGCAGCCAATGGGGGGGCACCGCCTGGGATGGCTACACCTTC. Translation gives CASSQWGGTAWDGYTF.

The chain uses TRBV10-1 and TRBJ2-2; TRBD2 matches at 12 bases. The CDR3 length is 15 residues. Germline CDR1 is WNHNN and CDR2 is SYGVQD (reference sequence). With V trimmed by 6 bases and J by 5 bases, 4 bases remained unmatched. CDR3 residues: CASSETSGRTGELFF. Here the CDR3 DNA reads TGCGCCAGCAGCGAGACTAGCGGGAGAACCGGGGAGCTGTTTTTT.

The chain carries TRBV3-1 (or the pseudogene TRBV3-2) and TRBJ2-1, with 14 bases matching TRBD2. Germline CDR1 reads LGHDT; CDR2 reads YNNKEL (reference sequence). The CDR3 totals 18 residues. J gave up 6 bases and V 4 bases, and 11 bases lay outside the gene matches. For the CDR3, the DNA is TGTGCCAGCAGCCTTGCGCGACTAGCGGGAGGGCAATCCAATGAGCAGTTCTTC. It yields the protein CASSLARLAGGQSNEQFF.

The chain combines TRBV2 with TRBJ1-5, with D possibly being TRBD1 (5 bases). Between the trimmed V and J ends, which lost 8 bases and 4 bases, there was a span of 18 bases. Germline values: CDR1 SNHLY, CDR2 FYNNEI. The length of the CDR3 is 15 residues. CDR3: CASGQGGQANQPQHF. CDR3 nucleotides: TGTGCCAGCGGGCAGGGAGGTCAGGCAAATCAGCCCCAGCATTTT.

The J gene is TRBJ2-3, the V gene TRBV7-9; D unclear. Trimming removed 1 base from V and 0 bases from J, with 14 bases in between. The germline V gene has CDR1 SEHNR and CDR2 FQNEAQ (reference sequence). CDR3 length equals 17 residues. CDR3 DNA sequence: TGTGCCAGCAGCTTAGTTGGCACAGCTTCTAGCACAGATACGCAGTATTTT. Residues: CASSLVGTASSTDTQYF. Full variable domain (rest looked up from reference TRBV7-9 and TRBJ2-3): DTGVSQNPRHKITKRGQNVTFRCDPISEHNRLYWYRQTLGQGPEFLTYFQNEAQLEKSRLLSDRFSAERPKGSFSTLEIQRTEQGDSAMYLCASSLVGTASSTDTQYFGPGTRLTVL.

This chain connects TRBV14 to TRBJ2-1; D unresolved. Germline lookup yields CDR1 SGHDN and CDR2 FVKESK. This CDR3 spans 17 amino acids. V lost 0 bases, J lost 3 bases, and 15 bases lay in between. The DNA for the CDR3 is TGTGCCAGCAGCCAAGATTCCTATACGATTCGCTACAATGAGCAGTTCTTC. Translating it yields CASSQDSYTIRYNEQFF.

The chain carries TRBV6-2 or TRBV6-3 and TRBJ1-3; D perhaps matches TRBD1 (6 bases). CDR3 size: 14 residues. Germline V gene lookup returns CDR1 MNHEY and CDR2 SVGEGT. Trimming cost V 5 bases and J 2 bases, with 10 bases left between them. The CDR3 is CASSPQGPGNTIYF. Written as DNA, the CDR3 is TGTGCCAGCAGTCCACAGGGCCCTGGAAACACCATATATTTT.